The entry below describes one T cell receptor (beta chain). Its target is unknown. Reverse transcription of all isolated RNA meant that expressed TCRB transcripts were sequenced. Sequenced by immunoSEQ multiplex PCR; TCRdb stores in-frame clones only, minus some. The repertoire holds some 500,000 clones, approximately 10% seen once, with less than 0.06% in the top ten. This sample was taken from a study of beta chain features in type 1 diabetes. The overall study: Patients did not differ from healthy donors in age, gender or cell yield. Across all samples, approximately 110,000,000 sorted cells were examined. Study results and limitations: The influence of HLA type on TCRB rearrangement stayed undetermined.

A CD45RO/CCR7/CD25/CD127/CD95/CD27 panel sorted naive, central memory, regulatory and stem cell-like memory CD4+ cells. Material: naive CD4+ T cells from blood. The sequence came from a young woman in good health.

The DNA of the CDR3 is TGTGCCAGCAGTTTCCCTAATCAGCCCCAGCATTTT. It translates to CASSFPNQPQHF. The rearrangement links TRBV27 to TRBJ1-5; unclear D gene. The CDR3 is 12 amino acids. CDR1 and CDR2 (germline): MNHEY, SMNVEV (reference sequence). Deletions cut 3 bases from V and 4 bases from J, with 4 bases between.